Following are 13 T cell receptor beta chains from one sample sequenced in a study of blood T cell repertoires in COVID-19. TCRdb's copy holds only in-frame clones and misses some; the assay was immunoSEQ multiplex PCR. Of 100,000 to 120,000 clones detected, 80% to 85% appear once; the ten largest clones hold 37%. The sample taken for sequencing was peripheral blood. These receptors originate from an elderly man with acute or convalescent COVID-19.

This clone was seen only once. The chain is built from TRBV6-5 and TRBJ1-1; D unclear. The CDR3 consists of 14 residues. Germline V gene lookup returns CDR1 MNHEY and CDR2 SVGAGI. Trimming left V 6 bases short and J 1 base short, with 12 bases between. The CDR3 DNA is TGTGCCAGCAGGGCGACATGGCGGAACACTGAAGCTTTCTTT. This encodes CASRATWRNTEAFF.

This chain uses TRBV7-2 with TRBJ2-7; possibly TRBD2 for D (5 bases). This CDR3 is built from 13 residues. V was cut by 5 bases and J by 4 bases, with 12 bases left in between. CDR1 and CDR2 from the germline V gene are SGHTA and FQGNSA. The CDR3 nucleotides read TGTGCCAGCAGCGGAGCGGAGACGTACGAGCAGTACTTC. Its protein is CASSGAETYEQYF.

J is TRBJ1-5 and V is TRBV18; 9 bases fit TRBD1. CDR3 length equals 15 residues. Trimming at V came to 3 bases and at J to 7 bases, leaving 7 bases not matched to a gene. The germline gives CDR1 KGHSH, CDR2 LQKENI. For the CDR3, the DNA is TGTGCCAGCTCACCTGGGACAGGGTATGACCAGCCCCAGCATTTT. Amino acids: CASSPGTGYDQPQHF.

The chain couples TRBV5-1 to TRBJ2-1, with unresolved D. The CDR3 is 16 residues long. Trimming removed 3 bases at V and 0 bases at J, with 13 bases between. Germline V gene sequence: CDR1 SGHRS, CDR2 YFSETQ. CDR3 nucleotides: TGCGCCAGCAGCTCCAGAGGCGAGAGCTCCTACAATGAGCAGTTCTTC. It yields the protein CASSSRGESSYNEQFF.

This rearrangement joins TRBV7-2 to TRBJ2-2, with D unclear. The V gene lost 1 base and the J gene lost 0 bases, with 3 bases spanning the gap. The germline gives CDR1 SGHTA, CDR2 FQGNSA. CDR3 length: 14 residues. CDR3 DNA sequence: TGTGCCAGCAGCTTAGGAGCGAACACCGGGGAGCTGTTTTTT. The encoded protein is CASSLGANTGELFF.

The rearrangement uses TRBV19 and TRBJ2-3; possibly TRBD2 for D (6 bases). Germline V lookup: CDR1 LNHDA, CDR2 SQIVND (reference sequence). V was pared by 1 base and J by 5 bases, with 10 bases between. This CDR3 has 14 residues. The DNA of the CDR3 is TGTGCCAGTAGTATAGCGGGAGCGAAAGATACGCAGTATTTT. Protein product: CASSIAGAKDTQYF.

CDR3 residues: CASSPLSASGQPQHF. CDR3 nucleotide sequence: TGTGCCAGCTCACCACTTTCGGCCAGCGGTCAGCCCCAGCATTTT. The genes are TRBV18 and TRBJ1-5; D gene ambiguous. Germline CDR1 and CDR2: KGHSH and LQKENI. The CDR3 length is 15 residues. V was pared by 1 base and J by 6 bases, with 13 bases between.

This chain uses TRBV19 with TRBJ1-1, with D unclear. Trimming removed 3 bases from V and 5 bases from J, with 7 bases in between. From germline, CDR1 is LNHDA and CDR2 SQIVND (reference sequence). The CDR3 has 12 residues. The CDR3 is CASSMKRTEAFF. DNA for the CDR3: TGTGCCAGTAGTATGAAGAGGACTGAAGCTTTCTTT.

The chain recombines TRBV18 with TRBJ2-7; D is perhaps TRBD2 (5 bases). Per the germline V gene, CDR1 is KGHSH and CDR2 is LQKENI. This CDR3 is built from 13 residues. The germline V and J ends were trimmed by 2 bases and 6 bases, with 11 bases remaining between them. CDR3: CASSPRRLFEQYF. CDR3 bases: TGTGCCAGCTCACCAAGGCGACTATTCGAGCAGTACTTC.

J is TRBJ2-7 and V is TRBV27, with TRBD1 identical over 9 bases. Germline CDR1 and CDR2: MNHEY and SMNVEV (reference sequence). Trimming removed 5 bases from V and 6 bases from J; junction bases left unmatched: 11. The length of the CDR3 is 15 residues. The CDR3 loop is CASSPSPGTGFEQYF. The CDR3 coding sequence is TGTGCCAGCAGTCCGAGCCCCGGGACAGGGTTCGAGCAGTACTTC.

V and J are TRBV4-1 and TRBJ2-5; D may be TRBD1 (5 bases). The germline V and J ends were trimmed by 1 base and 4 bases, with 10 bases remaining between them. This CDR3 region has 14 residues. Germline assignment: CDR1 MGHRA and CDR2 YSYEKL. CDR3 sequence: CASSQGQGSETQYF. Written as DNA, the CDR3 is TGCGCCAGCAGCCAAGGTCAGGGCTCAGAGACCCAGTACTTC.

The CDR3 nucleotides read TGTGCCAGTAGTATTCTAGGGAGGAGGGATGAGCAGTTCTTC. Its protein product is CASSILGRRDEQFF. This chain links TRBV19 with TRBJ2-1, with D tentatively TRBD2 (6 bases). CDR3 size: 14 residues. Looked up from germline, CDR1 is LNHDA and CDR2 is SQIVND (reference sequence). Trimming cost V 3 bases and J 8 bases, with 14 bases left between them.

The chain joins TRBV7-9 to TRBJ2-2; 10 bases match TRBD1. The V gene's germline CDR1 is SEHNR and CDR2 FQNEAQ (reference sequence). The V gene end was trimmed by 6 bases and the J gene end by 7 bases; junction bases not matched to a gene: 8. CDR3 length equals 15 residues. Written as DNA, the CDR3 is TGTGCCAGCAGACCCGGGACAGGGGCGGTCGGGGAGCTGTTTTTT. Translation gives CASRPGTGAVGELFF.